The clone carrying this T cell receptor (beta chain) was detected only a few times. Its target is unknown. This entry belongs to a study of T cell repertoires in cytomegalovirus infection. Study-level background: Evidence of both CMV infection and a matching HLA type came from public TCR beta signatures. Findings and limits, study-wide: The ex vivo response showed dominance by HLA-C-restricted CMV-specific TCR beta clonotypes.

TCRdb ran MiXCR on the reads and lists one entry per CDR3 protein. Here the sample spans about 680,000 distinct CDR3 sequences, approximately 24% being singletons. Per the germline V gene, CDR1 is SGHRS and CDR2 is YFSETQ. V shed 1 base and J shed 8 bases, with 15 bases lying between them. The CDR3 consists of 14 residues. Sequenced input: CD8+ T cells from PBMCs. The receptor comes from a human donor in good health (CMV status not recorded). Some clones in this sample may be carry-over from other donors' samples. V usage is TRBV5-1 and J usage is TRBJ1-1, with a weak D call TRBD1 (5 bases). Here the CDR3 DNA reads TGCGCCAGCAGCTTGATTGGACATAAATCAGAAGCTTTCTTT. The encoded protein is CASSLIGHKSEAFF.